This entry features one TCR beta chain sequence. Its antigen is currently unknown. cDNA encoding TCRalpha and TCRbeta underwent two nested PCRs of roughly 15 and 9 cycles, each of which was followed by bead purification. TCRdb re-analyzed the 5' RACE reads; it lists each CDR3 protein once, without DNA. The sample includes around 380,000 distinct CDR3 sequences. These data originate in a study of monozygotic twins with inflammatory bowel disease. Study results and caveats: Differing T cell subtypes remained indistinguishable. A single strong IBD-associated signal or clonotype was not supported by the findings.

The length of the CDR3 is 16 residues. The germline V gene encodes CDR1 MNHNS and CDR2 SASEGT. This chain links TRBV6-1 with TRBJ1-5; TCRdb gives TRBD1 as the D gene, but with no DNA this cannot be confirmed. The sequenced material came from blood. This receptor was taken from a human donor with ulcerative colitis or Crohn's disease, or a healthy co-twin of an affected twin (not recorded which). This chain's CDR3 is CASSERLGTGNQPQHF.